The 6 T cell receptor beta chains reported below all come from one sample, sequenced in a study of shared clonotypes between healthy human individuals. The repertoire was sequenced with immunoSEQ multiplex PCR; TCRdb's copy has only in-frame clones and lacks some. The sample consists of roughly 500,000 clones, about 79% of them appearing once. Sample: PBMCs. The receptors were gathered from a woman in her thirties or forties in good health. Some clones in this sample may be carry-over from other donors' samples.

The rearrangement uses TRBV4-2 and TRBJ1-5; D ambiguous. The germline V and J ends were trimmed by 0 bases and 6 bases, with 21 bases remaining between them. The CDR3 loop spans 18 amino acids. Germline V gene data show CDR1 as LGHNA and CDR2 as YNFKEQ. The CDR3 nucleotides read TGTGCCAGCAGCCAAGACGAAGAGGCGACGAATCGGGGTCAGCCCCAGCATTTT. Amino acid sequence: CASSQDEEATNRGQPQHF.

The CDR3 loop is CASSLLITGGNTEAFF. As DNA, the CDR3 is TGTGCCAGCAGCTTGCTAATCACAGGGGGGAACACTGAAGCTTTCTTT. This sequence joins TRBV7-6 and TRBJ1-1; 8 bases are a match to TRBD1. V lost 3 bases, J lost 1 base, and 7 bases stayed unmatched. CDR1 is SGHVS and CDR2 is FNYEAQ in the germline V gene. The CDR3 sequence is 16 residues long.

In this sample, this clone turned up once. The J gene is TRBJ2-3, the V gene TRBV5-1; D is perhaps TRBD1 or TRBD2 (5 bases each). The germline CDR1 and CDR2 sequences are SGHRS and YFSETQ. This CDR3 is built from 16 residues. Trimming pared 4 bases from V and 4 bases from J, leaving 19 bases between. CDR3 nucleotides: TGCGCCAGCAGCCCCCGGGACCCCGACCTTGCAGATACGCAGTATTTT. Amino acid sequence: CASSPRDPDLADTQYF.

This clone was counted between two and nine times. The chain uses TRBV28 and TRBJ2-4, with D tentatively TRBD1 or TRBD2 (6 bases each). There are 15 residues in the CDR3. V was trimmed by 2 bases and J by 0 bases, leaving 8 bases between them. CDR1 and CDR2 from the germline V gene are MDHEN and SYDVKM. This CDR3 reads CASSLGGLAKNIQYF. CDR3 bases: TGTGCCAGCAGTTTAGGGGGGCTAGCCAAAAACATTCAGTACTTC.

This clone was detected a few times. The genes are TRBV28 and TRBJ1-3, with TRBD1 identical over 7 bases. The CDR3 length is 14 residues. V was clipped by 6 bases and J by 0 bases; unmatched bases: 2. Germline CDR1 is MDHEN and CDR2 is SYDVKM. Written as DNA, the CDR3 is TGTGCCAGCAGGACAGGGAGCTCTGGAAACACCATATATTTT. As protein: CASRTGSSGNTIYF.

The chain uses TRBV4-2 and TRBJ1-1; 7 bases are shared with TRBD1. V was pared by 0 bases and J by 6 bases, with 16 bases of the junction left unmatched. This CDR3 has 18 amino acids. Germline CDR1 reads LGHNA; CDR2 reads YNFKEQ. The CDR3 sequence is CASSQDFHTGVGLSEAFF. The CDR3 DNA reads as TGTGCCAGCAGCCAAGATTTTCATACAGGGGTAGGATTATCTGAAGCTTTCTTT.